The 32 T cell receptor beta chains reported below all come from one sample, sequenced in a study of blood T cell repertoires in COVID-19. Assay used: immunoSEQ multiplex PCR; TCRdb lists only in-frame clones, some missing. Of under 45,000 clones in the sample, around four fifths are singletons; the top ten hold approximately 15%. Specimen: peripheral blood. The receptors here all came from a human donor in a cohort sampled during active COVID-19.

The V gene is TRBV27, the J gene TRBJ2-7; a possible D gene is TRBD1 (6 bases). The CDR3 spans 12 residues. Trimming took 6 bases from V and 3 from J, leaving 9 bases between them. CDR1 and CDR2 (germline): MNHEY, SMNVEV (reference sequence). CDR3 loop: CASRGQSYEQYF. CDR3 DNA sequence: TGTGCCAGCAGAGGACAGAGCTACGAGCAGTACTTC.

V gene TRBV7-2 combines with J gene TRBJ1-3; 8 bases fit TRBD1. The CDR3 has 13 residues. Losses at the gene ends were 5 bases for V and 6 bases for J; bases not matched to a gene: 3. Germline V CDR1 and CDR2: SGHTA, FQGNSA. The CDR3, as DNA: TGTGCCAGCAGCGGGACAGGAGAAAACACCATATATTTT. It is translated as CASSGTGENTIYF.

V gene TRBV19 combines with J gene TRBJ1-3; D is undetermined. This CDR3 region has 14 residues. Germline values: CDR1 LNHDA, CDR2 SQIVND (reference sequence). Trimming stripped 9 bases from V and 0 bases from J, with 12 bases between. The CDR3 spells CASQSRGSGNTIYF. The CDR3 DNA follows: TGTGCCAGCCAATCGCGCGGCTCTGGAAACACCATATATTTT.

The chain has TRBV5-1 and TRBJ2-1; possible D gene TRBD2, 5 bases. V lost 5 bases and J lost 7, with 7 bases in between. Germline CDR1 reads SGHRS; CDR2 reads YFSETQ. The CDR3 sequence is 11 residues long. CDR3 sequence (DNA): TGCGCCAGCAGATCGGGGAATGAGCAGTTCTTC. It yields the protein CASRSGNEQFF.

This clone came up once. The CDR3 DNA follows: TGTGCCAGCAGCCAGACAGGACACACAGGATATGGCTACACCTTC. Protein: CASSQTGHTGYGYTF. This chain uses TRBV6-5 with TRBJ1-2, with D tentatively TRBD1 (6 bases). V lost 6 bases and J 5 bases, leaving 19 bases between the germline ends. Germline CDR1 and CDR2: MNHEY and SVGAGI. The CDR3 is 15 residues long.

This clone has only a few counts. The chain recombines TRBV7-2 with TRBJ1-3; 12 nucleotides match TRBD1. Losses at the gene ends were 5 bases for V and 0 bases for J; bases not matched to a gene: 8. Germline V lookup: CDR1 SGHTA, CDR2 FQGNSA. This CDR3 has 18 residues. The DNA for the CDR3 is TGTGCCAGCAGCGGGGGACAGGGGGCTCTAAGCTCTGGAAACACCATATATTTT. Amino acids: CASSGGQGALSSGNTIYF.

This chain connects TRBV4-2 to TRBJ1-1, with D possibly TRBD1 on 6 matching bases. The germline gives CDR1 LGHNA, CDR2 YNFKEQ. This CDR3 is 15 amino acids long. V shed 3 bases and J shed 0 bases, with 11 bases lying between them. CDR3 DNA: TGTGCCAGCAGCCAGGGGGGGGACATGAACACTGAAGCTTTCTTT. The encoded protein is CASSQGGDMNTEAFF.

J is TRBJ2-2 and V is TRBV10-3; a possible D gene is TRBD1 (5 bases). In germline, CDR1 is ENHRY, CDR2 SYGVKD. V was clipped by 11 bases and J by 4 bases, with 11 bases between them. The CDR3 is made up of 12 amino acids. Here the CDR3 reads CASRVGTGELFF. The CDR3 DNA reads TGTGCCTCCAGGGTTGGCACCGGGGAGCTGTTTTTT.

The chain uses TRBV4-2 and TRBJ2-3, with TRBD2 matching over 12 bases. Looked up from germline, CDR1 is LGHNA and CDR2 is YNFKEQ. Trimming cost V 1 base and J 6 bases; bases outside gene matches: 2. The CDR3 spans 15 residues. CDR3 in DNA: TGTGCCAGCAGCCAAGTGACTAGCGGGGGTGATACGCAGTATTTT. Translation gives CASSQVTSGGDTQYF.

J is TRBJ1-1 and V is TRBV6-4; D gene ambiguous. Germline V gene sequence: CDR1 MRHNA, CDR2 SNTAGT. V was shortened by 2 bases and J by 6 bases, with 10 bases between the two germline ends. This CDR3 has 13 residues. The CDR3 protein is CASSDRGGSEAFF. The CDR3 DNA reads TGTGCCAGCAGTGACCGGGGAGGTTCTGAAGCTTTCTTT.

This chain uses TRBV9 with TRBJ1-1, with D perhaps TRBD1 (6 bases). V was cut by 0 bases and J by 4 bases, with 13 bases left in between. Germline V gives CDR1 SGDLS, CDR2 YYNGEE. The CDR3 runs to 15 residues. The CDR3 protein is CASSVDAGAATEAFF. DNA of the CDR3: TGTGCCAGCAGCGTAGATGCAGGGGCGGCCACTGAAGCTTTCTTT.

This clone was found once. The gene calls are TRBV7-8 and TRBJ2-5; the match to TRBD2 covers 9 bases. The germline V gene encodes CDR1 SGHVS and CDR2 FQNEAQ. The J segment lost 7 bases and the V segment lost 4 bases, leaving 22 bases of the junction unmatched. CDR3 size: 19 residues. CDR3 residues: CASSSPPTSGGMKGGTQYF. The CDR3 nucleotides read TGTGCCAGCAGCTCCCCCCCGACTAGCGGAGGGATGAAGGGTGGGACCCAGTACTTC. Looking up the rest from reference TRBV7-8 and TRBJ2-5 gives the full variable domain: GAGVSQSPRYKVAKRGQDVALRCDPISGHVSLFWYQQALGQGPEFLTYFQNEAQLDKSGLPSDRFFAERPEGSVSTLKIQRTQQEDSAVYLCASSSPPTSGGMKGGTQYFGPGTRLLVL.

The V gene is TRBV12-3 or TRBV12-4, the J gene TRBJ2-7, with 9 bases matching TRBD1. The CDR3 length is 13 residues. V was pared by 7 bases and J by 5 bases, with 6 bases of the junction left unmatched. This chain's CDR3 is CASNRDRVNEQYF. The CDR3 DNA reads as TGTGCCAGCAACCGGGACAGGGTCAACGAGCAGTACTTC.

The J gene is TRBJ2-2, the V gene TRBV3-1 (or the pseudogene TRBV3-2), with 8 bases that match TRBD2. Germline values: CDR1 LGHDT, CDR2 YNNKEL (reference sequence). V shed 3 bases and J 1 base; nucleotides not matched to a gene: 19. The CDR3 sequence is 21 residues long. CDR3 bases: TGTGCCAGCAGCCATCTCGGGGGGGTCACAATAGGACAGCTGAACACCGGGGAGCTGTTTTTT. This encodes CASSHLGGVTIGQLNTGELFF.

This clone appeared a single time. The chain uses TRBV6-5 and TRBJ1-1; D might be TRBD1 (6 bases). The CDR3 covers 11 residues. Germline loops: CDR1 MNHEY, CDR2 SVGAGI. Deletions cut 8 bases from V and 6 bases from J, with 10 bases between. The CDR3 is CASLRTAEAFF. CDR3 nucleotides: TGTGCCAGCCTTAGGACAGCTGAAGCTTTCTTT.

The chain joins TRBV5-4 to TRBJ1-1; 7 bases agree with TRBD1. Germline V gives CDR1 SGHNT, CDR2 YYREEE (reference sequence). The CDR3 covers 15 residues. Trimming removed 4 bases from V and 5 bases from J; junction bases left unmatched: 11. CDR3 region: CASSISQGRRTEAFF. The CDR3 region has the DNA TGTGCCAGCAGCATTTCACAGGGGAGGAGGACTGAAGCTTTCTTT.

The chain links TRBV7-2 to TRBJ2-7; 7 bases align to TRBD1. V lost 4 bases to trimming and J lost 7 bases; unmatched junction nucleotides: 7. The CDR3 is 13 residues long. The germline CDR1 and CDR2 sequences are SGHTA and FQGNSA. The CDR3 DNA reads TGTGCCAGCAGCTACGACAGGGTGCGAGAGCAGTACTTC. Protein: CASSYDRVREQYF.

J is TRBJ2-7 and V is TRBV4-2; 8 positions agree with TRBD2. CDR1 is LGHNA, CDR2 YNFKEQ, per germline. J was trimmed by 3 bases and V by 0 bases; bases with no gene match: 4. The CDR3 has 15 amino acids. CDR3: CASSQEVAGGYEQYF. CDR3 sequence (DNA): TGTGCCAGCAGCCAAGAAGTGGCGGGGGGCTACGAGCAGTACTTC.

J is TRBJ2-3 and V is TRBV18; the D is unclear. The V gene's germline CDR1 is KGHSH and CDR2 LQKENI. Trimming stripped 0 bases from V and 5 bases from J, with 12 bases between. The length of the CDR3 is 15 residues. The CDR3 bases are TGTGCCAGCTCACCACCCTCAGTAATTGGAGATACGCAGTATTTT. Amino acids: CASSPPSVIGDTQYF.

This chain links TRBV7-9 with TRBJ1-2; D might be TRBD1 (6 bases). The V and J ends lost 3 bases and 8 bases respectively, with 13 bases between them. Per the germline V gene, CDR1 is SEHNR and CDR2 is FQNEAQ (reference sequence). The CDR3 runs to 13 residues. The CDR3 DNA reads TGTGCCAGCAGCTTGGGGGCCGGGGACGGCTACACCTTC. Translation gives CASSLGAGDGYTF.

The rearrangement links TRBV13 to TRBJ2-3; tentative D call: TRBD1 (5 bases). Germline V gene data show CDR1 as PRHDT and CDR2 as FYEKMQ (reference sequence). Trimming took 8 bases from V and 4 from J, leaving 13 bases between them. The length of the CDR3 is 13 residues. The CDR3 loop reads CASSRRGADTQYF. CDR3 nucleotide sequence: TGTGCCAGCTCGAGAAGGGGCGCAGATACGCAGTATTTT.

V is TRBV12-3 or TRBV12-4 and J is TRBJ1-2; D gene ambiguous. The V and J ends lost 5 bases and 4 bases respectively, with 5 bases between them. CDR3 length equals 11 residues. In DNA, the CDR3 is TGTGCCAGCAGTGATAGCTATGGCTACACCTTC. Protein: CASSDSYGYTF.

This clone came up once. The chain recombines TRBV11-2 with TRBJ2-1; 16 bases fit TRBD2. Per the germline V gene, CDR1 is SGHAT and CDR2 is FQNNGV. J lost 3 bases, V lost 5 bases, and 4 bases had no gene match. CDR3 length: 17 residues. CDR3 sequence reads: CASSPGLAGGFYNEQFF. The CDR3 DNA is TGTGCCAGCAGCCCGGGACTAGCGGGGGGGTTCTACAATGAGCAGTTCTTC.

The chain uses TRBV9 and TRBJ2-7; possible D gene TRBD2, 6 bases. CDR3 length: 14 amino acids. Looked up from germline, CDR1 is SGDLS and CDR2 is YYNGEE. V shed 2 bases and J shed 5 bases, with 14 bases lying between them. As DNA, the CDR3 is TGTGCCAGCAGCGTGGGCGGGGTCTTCGACGAGCAGTACTTC. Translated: CASSVGGVFDEQYF.

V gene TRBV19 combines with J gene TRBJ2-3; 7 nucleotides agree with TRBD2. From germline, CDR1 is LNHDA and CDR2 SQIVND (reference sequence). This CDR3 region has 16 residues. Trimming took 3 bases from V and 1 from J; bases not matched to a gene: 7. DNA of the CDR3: TGTGCCAGTAGTATGTGGACGGGGGGACGCACAGATACGCAGTATTTT. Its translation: CASSMWTGGRTDTQYF.

The CDR3: CASSVTGGGEQFF. CDR3 DNA: TGTGCCAGCAGTGTGACAGGGGGCGGTGAGCAGTTCTTC. The chain couples TRBV12-3 or TRBV12-4 to TRBJ2-1; TRBD1 aligns across 10 bases. Trimming at V came to 5 bases and at J to 9 bases, leaving 4 bases not matched to a gene. The CDR3 is made up of 13 amino acids.

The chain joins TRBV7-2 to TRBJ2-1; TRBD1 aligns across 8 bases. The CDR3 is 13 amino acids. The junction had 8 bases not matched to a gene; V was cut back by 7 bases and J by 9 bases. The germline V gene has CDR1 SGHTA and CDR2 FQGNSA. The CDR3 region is CASKAGGRGEQFF. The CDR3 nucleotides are TGTGCCAGCAAGGCAGGGGGCAGGGGTGAGCAGTTCTTC. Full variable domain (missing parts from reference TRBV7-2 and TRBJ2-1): GAGVSQSPSNKVTEKGKDVELRCDPISGHTALYWYRQSLGQGLEFLIYFQGNSAPDKSGLPSDRFSAERTGGSVSTLTIQRTQQEDSAVYLCASKAGGRGEQFFGPGTRLTVL.

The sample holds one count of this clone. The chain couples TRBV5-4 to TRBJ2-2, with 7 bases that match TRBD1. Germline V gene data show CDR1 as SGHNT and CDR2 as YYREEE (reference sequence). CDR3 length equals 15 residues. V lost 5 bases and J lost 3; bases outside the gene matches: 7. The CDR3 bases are TGTGCCAGCAGTCCCGGGACAGACTACACCGGGGAGCTGTTTTTT. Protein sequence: CASSPGTDYTGELFF.

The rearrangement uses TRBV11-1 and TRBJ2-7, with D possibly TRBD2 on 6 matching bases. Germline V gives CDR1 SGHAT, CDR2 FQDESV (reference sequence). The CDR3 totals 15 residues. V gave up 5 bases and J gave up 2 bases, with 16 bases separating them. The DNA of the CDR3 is TGTGCCAGCAGCCGCGGGATCGGGGGAACCTACGAGCAGTACTTC. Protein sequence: CASSRGIGGTYEQYF.

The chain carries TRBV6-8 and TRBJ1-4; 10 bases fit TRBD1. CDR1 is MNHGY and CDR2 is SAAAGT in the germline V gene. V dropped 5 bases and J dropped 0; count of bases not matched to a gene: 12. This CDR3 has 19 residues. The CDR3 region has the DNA TGTGCCAGCAGTCCCCCCGGGACAGGGGTCCCCACAACTAATGAAAAACTGTTTTTT. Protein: CASSPPGTGVPTTNEKLFF.

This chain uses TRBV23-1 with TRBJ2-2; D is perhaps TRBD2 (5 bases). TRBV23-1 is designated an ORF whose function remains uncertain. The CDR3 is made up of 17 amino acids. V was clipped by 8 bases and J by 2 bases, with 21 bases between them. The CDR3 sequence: CASSPMRRPSNTGELFF. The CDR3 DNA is TGCGCCAGCTCCCCGATGAGGAGGCCCTCAAACACCGGGGAGCTGTTTTTT.

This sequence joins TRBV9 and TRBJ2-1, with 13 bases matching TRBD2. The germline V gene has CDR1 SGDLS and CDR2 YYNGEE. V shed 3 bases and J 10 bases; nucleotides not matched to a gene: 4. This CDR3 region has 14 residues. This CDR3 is CASSALTSGGEQFF. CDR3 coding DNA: TGTGCCAGCAGCGCCCTGACTAGCGGGGGGGAGCAGTTCTTC.